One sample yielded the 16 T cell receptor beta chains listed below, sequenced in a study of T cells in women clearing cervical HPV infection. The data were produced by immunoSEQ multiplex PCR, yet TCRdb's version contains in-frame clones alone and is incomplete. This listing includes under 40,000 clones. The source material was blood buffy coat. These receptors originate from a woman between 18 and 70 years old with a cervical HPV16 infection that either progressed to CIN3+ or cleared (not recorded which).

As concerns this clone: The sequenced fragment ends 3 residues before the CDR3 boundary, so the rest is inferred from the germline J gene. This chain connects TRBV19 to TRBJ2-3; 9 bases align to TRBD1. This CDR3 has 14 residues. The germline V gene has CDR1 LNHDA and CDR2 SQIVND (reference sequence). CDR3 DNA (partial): TGTGCCAGTAGGACGGGGACAGGGACCGGGGCG. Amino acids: CASRTGTGTGA. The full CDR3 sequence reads CASRTGTGTGAQYF.

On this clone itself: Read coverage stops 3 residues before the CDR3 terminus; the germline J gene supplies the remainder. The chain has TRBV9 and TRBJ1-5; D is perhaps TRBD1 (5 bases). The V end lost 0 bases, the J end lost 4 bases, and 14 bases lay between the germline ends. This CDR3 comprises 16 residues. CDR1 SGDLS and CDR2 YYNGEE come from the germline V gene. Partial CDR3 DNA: TGTGCCAGCAGCGTAGGATCAGGGAATTTTAATCAGCCC. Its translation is CASSVGSGNFNQP. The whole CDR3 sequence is CASSVGSGNFNQPQHF.

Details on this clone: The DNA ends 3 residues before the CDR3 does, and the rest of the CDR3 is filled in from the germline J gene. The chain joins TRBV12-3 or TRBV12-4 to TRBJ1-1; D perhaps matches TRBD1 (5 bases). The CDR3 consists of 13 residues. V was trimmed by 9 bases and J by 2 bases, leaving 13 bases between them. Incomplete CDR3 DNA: TGTGCCAGGGGTCGACAGACCAACACTGAA. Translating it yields CARGRQTNTE. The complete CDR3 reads CARGRQTNTEAFF.

The sequenced CDR3 bases are TGTGCTACTGCGACTAGCGGGGTGGATACG. Residues: CATATSGVDT. The whole CDR3 protein is CATATSGVDTQYF. The J gene is TRBJ2-3, the V gene TRBV12-5; 11 bases are shared with TRBD2. The read halts 3 residues ahead of the CDR3 end, with the missing end drawn from the germline J gene. Germline V gene data show CDR1 as LGHNT and CDR2 as FRNRAP. The CDR3 is 13 amino acids. J was trimmed by 6 bases and V by 10 bases; bases with no gene match: 6. The whole variable domain, remainder taken from reference TRBV12-5 and TRBJ2-3, is DARVTQTPRHKVTEMGQEVTMRCQPILGHNTVFWYRQTMMQGLELLAYFRNRAPLDDSGMPKDRFSAEMPDATLATLKIQPSEPRDSAVYFCATATSGVDTQYFGPGTRLTVL.

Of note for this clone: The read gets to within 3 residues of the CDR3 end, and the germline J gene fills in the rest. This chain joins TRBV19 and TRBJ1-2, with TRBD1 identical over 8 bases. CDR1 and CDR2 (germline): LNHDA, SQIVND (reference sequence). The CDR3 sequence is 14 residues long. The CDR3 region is CASIDTGQGPGYTF. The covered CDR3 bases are TGTGCCAGTATCGATACCGGACAGGGCCCCGGC.

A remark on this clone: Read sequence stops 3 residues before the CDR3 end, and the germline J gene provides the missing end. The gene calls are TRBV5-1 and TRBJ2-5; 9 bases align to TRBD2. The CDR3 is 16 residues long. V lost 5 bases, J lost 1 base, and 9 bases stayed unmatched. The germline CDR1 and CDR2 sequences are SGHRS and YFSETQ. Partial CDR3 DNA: TGCGCCAGCAGTTCTATAGCGGGGGAGGCCCAAGAGACC. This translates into CASSSIAGEAQET. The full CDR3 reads CASSSIAGEAQETQYF.

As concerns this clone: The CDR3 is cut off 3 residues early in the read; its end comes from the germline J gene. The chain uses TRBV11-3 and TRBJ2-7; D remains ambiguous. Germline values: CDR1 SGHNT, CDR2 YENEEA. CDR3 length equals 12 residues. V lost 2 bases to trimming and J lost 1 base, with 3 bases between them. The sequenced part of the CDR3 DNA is TGTGCCAGCAGCTTATCGTCCTACGAG. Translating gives CASSLSSYE. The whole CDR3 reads CASSLSSYEQYF.

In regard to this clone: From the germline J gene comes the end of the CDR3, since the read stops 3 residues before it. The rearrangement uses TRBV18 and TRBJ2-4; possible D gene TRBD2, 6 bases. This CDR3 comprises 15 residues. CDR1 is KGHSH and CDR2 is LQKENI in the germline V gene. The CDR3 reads CASSPRGRPGETQYF. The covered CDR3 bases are TGTGCCAGCTCACCGCGGGGCCGACCGGGAGAGACT. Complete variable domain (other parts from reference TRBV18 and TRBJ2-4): NAGVMQNPRHLVRRRGQEARLRCSPMKGHSHVYWYRQLPEEGLKFMVYLQKENIIDESGMPKERFSAEFPKEGPSILRIQQVVRGDSAAYFCASSPRGRPGETQYFGAGTRLSVL.

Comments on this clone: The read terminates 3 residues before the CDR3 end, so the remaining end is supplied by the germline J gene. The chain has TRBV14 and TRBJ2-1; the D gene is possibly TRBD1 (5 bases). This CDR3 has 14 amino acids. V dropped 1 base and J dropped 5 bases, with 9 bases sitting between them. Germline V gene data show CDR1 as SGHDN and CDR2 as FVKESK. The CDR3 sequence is CASSQAGPHNEQFF. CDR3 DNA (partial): TGTGCCAGCAGCCAAGCAGGGCCGCACAATGAG. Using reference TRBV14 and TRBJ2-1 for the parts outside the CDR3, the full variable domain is EAGVTQFPSHSVIEKGQTVTLRCDPISGHDNLYWYRRVMGKEIKFLLHFVKESKQDESGMPNNRFLAERTGGTYSTLKVQPAELEDSGVYFCASSQAGPHNEQFFGPGTRLTVL.

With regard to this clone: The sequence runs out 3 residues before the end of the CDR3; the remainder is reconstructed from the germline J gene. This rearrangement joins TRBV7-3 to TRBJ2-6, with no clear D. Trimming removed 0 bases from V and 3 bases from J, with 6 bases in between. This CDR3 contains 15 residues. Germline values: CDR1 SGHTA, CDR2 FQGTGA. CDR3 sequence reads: CASSLTGFGANVLTF. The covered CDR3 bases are TGTGCCAGCAGCTTAACAGGCTTTGGGGCCAACGTC. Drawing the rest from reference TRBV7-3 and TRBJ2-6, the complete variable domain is GAGVSQTPSNKVTEKGKYVELRCDPISGHTALYWYRQSLGQGPEFLIYFQGTGAADDSGLPNDRFFAVRPEGSVSTLKIQRTERGDSAVYLCASSLTGFGANVLTFGAGSRLTVL.

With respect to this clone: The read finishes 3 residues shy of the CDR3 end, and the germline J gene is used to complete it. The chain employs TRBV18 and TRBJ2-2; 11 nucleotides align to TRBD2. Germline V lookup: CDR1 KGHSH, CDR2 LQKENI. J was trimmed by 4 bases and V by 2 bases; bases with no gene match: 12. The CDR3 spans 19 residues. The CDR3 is CASSPASLAGGLSTGELFF. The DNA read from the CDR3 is TGTGCCAGCTCACCAGCTAGCCTAGCGGGAGGCTTGAGCACCGGGGAG.

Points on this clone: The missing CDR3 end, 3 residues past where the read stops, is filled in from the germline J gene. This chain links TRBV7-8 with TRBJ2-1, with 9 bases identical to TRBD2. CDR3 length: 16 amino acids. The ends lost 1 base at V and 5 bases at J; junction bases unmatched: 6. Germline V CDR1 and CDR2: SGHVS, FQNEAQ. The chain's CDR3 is CASSLEWLAGHNEQFF. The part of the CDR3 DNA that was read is TGTGCCAGCAGCTTAGAGTGGCTAGCGGGGCACAATGAG.

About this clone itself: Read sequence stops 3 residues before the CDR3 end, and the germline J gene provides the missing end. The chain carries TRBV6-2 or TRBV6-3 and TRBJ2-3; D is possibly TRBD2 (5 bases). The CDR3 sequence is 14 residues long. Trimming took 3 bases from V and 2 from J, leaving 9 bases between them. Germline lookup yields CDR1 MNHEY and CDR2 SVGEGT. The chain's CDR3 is CASSYLTITDTQYF. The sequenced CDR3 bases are TGTGCCAGCAGTTATCTGACTATCACAGATACG.

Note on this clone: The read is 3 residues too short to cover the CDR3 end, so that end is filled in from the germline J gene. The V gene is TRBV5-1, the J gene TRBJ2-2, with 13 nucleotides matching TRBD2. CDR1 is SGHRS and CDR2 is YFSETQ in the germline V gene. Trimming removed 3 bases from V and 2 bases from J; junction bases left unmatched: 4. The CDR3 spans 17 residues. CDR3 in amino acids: CASSSGLAGENTGELFF. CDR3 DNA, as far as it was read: TGCGCCAGCAGCTCTGGACTAGCGGGAGAAAACACCGGGGAG.

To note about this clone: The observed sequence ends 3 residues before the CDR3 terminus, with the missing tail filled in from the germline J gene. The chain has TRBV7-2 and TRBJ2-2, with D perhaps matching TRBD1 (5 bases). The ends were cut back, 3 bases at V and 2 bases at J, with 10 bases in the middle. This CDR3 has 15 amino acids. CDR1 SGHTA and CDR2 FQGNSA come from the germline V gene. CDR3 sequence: CASSFGRVNTGELFF. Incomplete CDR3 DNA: TGTGCCAGCAGCTTCGGCAGGGTCAACACCGGGGAG.

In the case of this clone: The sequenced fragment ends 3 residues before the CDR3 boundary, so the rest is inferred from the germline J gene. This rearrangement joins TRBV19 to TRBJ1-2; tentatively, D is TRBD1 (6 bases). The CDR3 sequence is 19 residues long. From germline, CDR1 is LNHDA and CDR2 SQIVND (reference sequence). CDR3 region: CASSIDLGAFQRGDNDYTF. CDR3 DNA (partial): TGTGCCAGTAGTATAGATCTAGGGGCCTTCCAGCGGGGGGACAATGAC.